The source of this TCR beta chain is a study of T-cell memory formation after mild COVID-19. Study findings and constraints: The study detected some responding clones in pre-infection memory, suggesting cross-reactive memory joined.

This CDR3 is built from 14 residues. V lost 6 bases, J lost 5 bases, and 13 bases lay in between. In germline, CDR1 is MDHEN, CDR2 SYDVKM. TCRdb re-called the 5' RACE reads with MiXCR, one entry per CDR3 protein. The sample has about 110,000 distinct CDR3 sequences; 20% to 25% are singletons. Comments on this clonotype: Its cognate antigen is unknown.

The rearrangement links TRBV28 to TRBJ2-2; D may be TRBD2 (5 bases). This receptor was identified in a man aged 18-30 years who had mild COVID-19 (a few samples of this study predate the infection). Cell type and time point are not known. Specimen: PBMCs or a T cell subset sorted from them (not recorded which). The CDR3 loop reads CASSPVPGTGELFF. The CDR3 nucleotides are TGTGCCAGCAGCCCGGTCCCGGGGACCGGGGAGCTGTTTTTT.